This entry describes one TCR beta chain. What it recognizes is unknown. The CDR3 is 15 amino acids. Germline CDR1 and CDR2: SGHTA and FQGNSA. The V end lost 1 base, the J end lost 0 bases, and 10 bases lay between the germline ends. The data stem from a study of T cell repertoires in cytomegalovirus infection. Turning to the study itself: Public TCR beta signature analysis indicated the presence of both CMV infection and matching HLA type. General study points: Carriers of CMV and the relevant HLA type were discriminated by public TCR beta frequency.

TCRdb re-called the reads through MiXCR, storing one row per CDR3 protein. Here the sample spans approximately 190,000 distinct CDR3 sequences, approximately 30% being singletons. This rearrangement joins TRBV7-2 to TRBJ2-7; D may correspond to TRBD1 or TRBD2 (5 bases each). Sequencing was performed on PBMCs. This TCR derives from a human donor in good health (CMV status not recorded). Some clones in this sample may be carry-over from other donors' samples. The CDR3 sequence: CASSLVGDPSYEQYF. In nucleotides, the CDR3 is TGTGCCAGCAGCTTAGTTGGGGACCCCTCCTACGAGCAGTACTTC.